Listed below are T cell receptor beta chains from one sample, sequenced in a study of blood T cells in healthy people across ages. MiXCR, applied by TCRdb to the 5' RACE reads, yields one record per CDR3 protein. This repertoire shows around 650,000 distinct CDR3 sequences, around 41% found once; its top ten account for 30%. Material for sequencing was blood. Receptors originate from a man older than 75 in good health. Both conserved end residues are part of each CDR3. Each record gives: D gene, J gene, V gene, clone size, CDR3 protein, CDR3 DNA. A D gene is named only where the DNA matches it firmly. Where a row states a size, it is once, few, many or the class of an expanded clone; other rows omit it.

>TRBD1|TRBJ1-5|TRBV9|.
CASSASGGSNQPQHF
TGTGCCAGCAGCGCCTCAGGGGGCTCCAATCAGCCCCAGCATTTT
>.|TRBJ1-2|TRBV7-2|few
CASSSQRGANYGYTF
TGTGCCAGCAGCTCACAGCGGGGGGCGAACTATGGCTACACCTTC
>.|TRBJ2-7|TRBV3-1|.
CASSLWRGNEQYF
TGTGCCAGCAGCCTATGGAGGGGTAACGAGCAGTACTTC
>TRBD2|TRBJ2-1|TRBV4-3|once
CASSQDITSGGNEQFF
TGCGCCAGCAGCCAAGATATCACTAGCGGGGGTAATGAGCAGTTCTTC
>.|TRBJ1-2|TRBV18|few
CASSPPDGRNYGYTF
TGTGCCAGCTCACCACCGGACGGCCGTAACTATGGCTACACCTTC
>.|TRBJ2-7|TRBV11-3|.
CASSSVINEQYF
TGTGCCAGCAGCAGTGTGATCAATGAGCAGTACTTC
>.|TRBJ1-2|TRBV12-3/TRBV12-4|.
CASSLSGSNYGYTF
TGTGCCAGCAGTTTATCGGGTTCTAACTATGGCTACACCTTC
>.|TRBJ1-6|TRBV7-2|few
CASSLGVYNSPLHF
TGTGCCAGCAGCTTAGGAGTCTATAATTCACCCCTCCACTTT
>.|TRBJ2-4|TRBV12-3/TRBV12-4|few
CASSGDLAKNIQYF
TGTGCCAGCAGTGGGGACCTAGCCAAAAACATTCAGTACTTC
>.|TRBJ2-7|TRBV7-2|.
CASSFRDVGSIYEQYF
TGTGCCAGCAGCTTCCGGGACGTTGGGAGCATCTACGAGCAGTACTTC
>.|TRBJ1-2|TRBV20-1|.
CSAPSRQNYGYTF
TGCAGTGCTCCTTCCAGACAGAACTATGGCTACACCTTC
>TRBD2|TRBJ2-5|TRBV29-1|.
CSVRGGVFQETQYF
TGCAGCGTCCGGGGGGGAGTCTTCCAAGAGACCCAGTACTTC
>.|TRBJ1-1|TRBV12-3/TRBV12-4|.
CASSLGGGWTEAFF
TGTGCCAGCAGTTTAGGGGGGGGTTGGACTGAAGCTTTCTTT
>TRBD1|TRBJ2-4|TRBV7-9|few
CASSPRDSSLEQYF
TGTGCCAGCAGCCCCCGGGACAGTTCCTTAGAGCAGTACTTC
>.|TRBJ2-6|TRBV9|.
CASSVGRVANVLTF
TGTGCCAGCAGCGTCGGGCGTGTGGCCAACGTCCTGACTTTC
>.|TRBJ2-1|TRBV29-1|.
CSATGETQFF
TGCAGCGCGACAGGAGAGACCCAGTTCTTC
>.|TRBJ2-5|TRBV6-2/TRBV6-3|.
CASSYPVRKETQYF
TGTGCCAGCAGTTACCCGGTGAGGAAAGAGACCCAGTACTTC
>TRBD1|TRBJ2-2|TRBV20-1|.
CSARRSRAEQGVGELFF
TGCAGTGCTAGACGCAGCAGAGCGGAACAGGGGGTCGGGGAGCTGTTTTTT
>TRBD1|TRBJ1-2|TRBV5-1|few
CASSLDRTGDVNTF
TGCGCCAGCAGCTTGGATCGTACAGGGGATGTGAACACCTTC
>TRBD2|TRBJ2-7|TRBV7-2|.
CASSQTSAFSYEQNF
TGTGCCAGCAGCCAGACTAGCGCCTTCTCCTACGAGCAGAACTTC
>.|TRBJ2-6|TRBV6-2/TRBV6-3|few
CASSYPGSESSGANVLTF
TGTGCCAGCAGTTACCCCGGCAGCGAGAGCTCTGGGGCCAACGTCCTGACTTTC
>TRBD1|TRBJ1-4|TRBV7-9|.
CASSTRTGNEKLFF
TGTGCCAGCAGCACCCGGACAGGGAATGAAAAACTGTTTTTT
>TRBD1|TRBJ1-2|TRBV27|once
CASSSGTGLAYGYTF
TGTGCCAGCAGTTCGGGGACAGGGTTGGCCTATGGCTACACCTTC
>.|TRBJ1-1|TRBV20-1|few
CSAQADGRLNTEAFF
TGCAGTGCTCAGGCCGACGGCCGATTAAACACTGAAGCTTTCTTT
>TRBD1|TRBJ2-3|TRBV28|.
CASSSGQGGTDTQYF
TGTGCCAGCAGTTCGGGACAGGGAGGCACAGATACGCAGTATTTT
>TRBD2|TRBJ2-5|TRBV12-3/TRBV12-4|.
CASSQGTSGTQYF
TGTGCCAGCAGTCAAGGGACTAGCGGGACCCAGTACTTC
>.|TRBJ1-6|TRBV6-1|few
CASSDHGTPQNSPLHF
TGTGCCAGCAGTGACCATGGGACACCTCAGAATTCACCCCTCCACTTT
>.|TRBJ2-7|TRBV7-9|many
CASSLKGTDYEQYF
TGTGCCAGCAGCTTGAAGGGGACCGACTACGAGCAGTACTTC
>.|TRBJ1-5|TRBV6-1|few
CASSVTKGGQGPNQPQHF
TGTGCCAGCAGCGTTACGAAGGGGGGCCAGGGGCCGAATCAGCCCCAGCATTTT
>.|TRBJ2-3|TRBV20-1|.
CSGRDSGPYTQYF
TGCAGTGGTAGGGACTCAGGGCCGTATACGCAGTATTTT
>TRBD1|TRBJ2-7|TRBV6-5|.
CASSPGQKFYEQYF
TGTGCCAGCTCGCCGGGACAGAAGTTCTACGAGCAGTACTTC
>.|TRBJ2-3|TRBV7-2|many
CASSNPSTDTQYF
TGTGCCAGCTCGAACCCTAGCACAGATACGCAGTATTTT
>.|TRBJ1-1|TRBV7-2|.
CASKGWGGTEAFF
TGTGCCAGCAAGGGCTGGGGTGGCACTGAAGCTTTCTTT
>.|TRBJ2-4|TRBV29-1|many
CSASDSGSTKNIQYF
TGCAGCGCCTCAGACAGTGGGTCGACCAAAAACATTCAGTACTTC
>TRBD2|TRBJ2-1|TRBV6-2/TRBV6-3|few
CASSYSGSGSNEQFF
TGTGCCAGCAGTTACTCGGGTAGCGGGAGCAATGAGCAGTTCTTC
>TRBD1|TRBJ2-1|TRBV6-5|.
CASSPFGGLGQGENEQFF
TGTGCCAGCAGTCCGTTCGGAGGGCTGGGACAGGGCGAGAATGAGCAGTTCTTC
>.|TRBJ2-2|TRBV6-5|.
CASSPTWTGELFF
TGTGCCAGCAGTCCAACCTGGACCGGGGAGCTGTTTTTT
>.|TRBJ2-7|TRBV7-9|.
CASSSRDINTYEQYF
TGTGCCAGCAGCTCACGGGACATTAACACCTACGAGCAGTACTTC
>TRBD1|TRBJ1-2|TRBV27|few
CASSRRSEGGGYGYTF
TGTGCCAGCAGCAGACGTTCTGAAGGGGGCGGCTATGGCTACACCTTC
>TRBD2|TRBJ2-1|TRBV7-3|.
CASSFRTSGINEQFF
TGTGCCAGCAGCTTCAGGACTAGCGGGATAAATGAGCAGTTCTTC
>TRBD2|TRBJ2-5|TRBV10-3|few
CAISEGTSSETQYF
TGTGCCATCAGTGAAGGGACTAGCTCGGAGACCCAGTACTTC